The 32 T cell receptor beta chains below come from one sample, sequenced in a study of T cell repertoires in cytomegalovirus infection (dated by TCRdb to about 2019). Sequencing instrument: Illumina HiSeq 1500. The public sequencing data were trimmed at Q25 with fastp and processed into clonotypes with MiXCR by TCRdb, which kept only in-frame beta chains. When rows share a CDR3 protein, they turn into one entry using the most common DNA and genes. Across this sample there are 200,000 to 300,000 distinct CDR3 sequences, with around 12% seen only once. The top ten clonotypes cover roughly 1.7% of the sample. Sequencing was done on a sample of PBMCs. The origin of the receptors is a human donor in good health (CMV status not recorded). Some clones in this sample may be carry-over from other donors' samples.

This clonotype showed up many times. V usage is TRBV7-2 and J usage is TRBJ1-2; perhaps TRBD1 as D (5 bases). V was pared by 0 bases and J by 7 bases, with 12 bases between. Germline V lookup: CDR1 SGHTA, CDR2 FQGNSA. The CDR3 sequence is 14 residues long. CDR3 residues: CASSLAGPGLGYTF. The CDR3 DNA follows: TGTGCCAGCAGCTTAGCGGGGCCAGGACTTGGCTACACCTTC.

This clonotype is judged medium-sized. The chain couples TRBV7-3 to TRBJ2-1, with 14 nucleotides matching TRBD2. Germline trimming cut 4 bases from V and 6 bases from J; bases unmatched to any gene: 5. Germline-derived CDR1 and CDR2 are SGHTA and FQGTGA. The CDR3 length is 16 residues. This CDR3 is CASSSPTSGRGNEQFF. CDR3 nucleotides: TGTGCCAGCAGCTCCCCGACTAGCGGGAGGGGCAATGAGCAGTTCTTC. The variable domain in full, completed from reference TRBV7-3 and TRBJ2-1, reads GAGVSQTPSNKVTEKGKYVELRCDPISGHTALYWYRQSLGQGPEFLIYFQGTGAADDSGLPNDRFFAVRPEGSVSTLKIQRTERGDSAVYLCASSSPTSGRGNEQFFGPGTRLTVL.

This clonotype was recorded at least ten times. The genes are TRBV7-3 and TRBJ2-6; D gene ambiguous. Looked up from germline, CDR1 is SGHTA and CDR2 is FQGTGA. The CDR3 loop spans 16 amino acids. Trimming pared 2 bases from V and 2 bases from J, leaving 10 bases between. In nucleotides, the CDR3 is TGTGCCAGCAGCTTAGGGAACCTTGCTGGGGCCAACGTCCTGACTTTC. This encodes CASSLGNLAGANVLTF.

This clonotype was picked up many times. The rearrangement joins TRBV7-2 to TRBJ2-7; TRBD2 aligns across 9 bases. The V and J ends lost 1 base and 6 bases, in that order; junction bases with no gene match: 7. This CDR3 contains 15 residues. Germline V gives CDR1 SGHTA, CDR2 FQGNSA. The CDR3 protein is CASSLVRGRAPEQYF. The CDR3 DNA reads TGTGCCAGCAGCTTAGTTCGCGGGAGGGCTCCCGAGCAGTACTTC.

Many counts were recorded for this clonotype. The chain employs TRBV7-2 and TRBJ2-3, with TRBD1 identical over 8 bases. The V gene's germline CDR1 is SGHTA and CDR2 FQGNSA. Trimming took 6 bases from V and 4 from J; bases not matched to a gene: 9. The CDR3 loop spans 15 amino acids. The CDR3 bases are TGTGCCAGCAGGCCAGGGGGCTTGAGATCAGATACGCAGTATTTT. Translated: CASRPGGLRSDTQYF.

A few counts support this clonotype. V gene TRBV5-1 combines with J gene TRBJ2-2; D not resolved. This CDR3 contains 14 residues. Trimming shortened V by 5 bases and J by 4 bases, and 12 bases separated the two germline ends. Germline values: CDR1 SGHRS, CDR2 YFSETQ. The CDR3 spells CASRLPKGTGELFF. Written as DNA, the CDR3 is TGCGCCAGCAGACTGCCGAAGGGCACCGGGGAGCTGTTTTTT.

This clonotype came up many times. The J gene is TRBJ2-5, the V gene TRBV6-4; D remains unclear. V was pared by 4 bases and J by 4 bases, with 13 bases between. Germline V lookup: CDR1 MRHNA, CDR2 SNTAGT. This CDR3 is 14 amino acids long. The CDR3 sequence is CASSVSPTGETQYF. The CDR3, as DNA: TGTGCCAGCAGTGTGAGTCCCACGGGAGAGACCCAGTACTTC.

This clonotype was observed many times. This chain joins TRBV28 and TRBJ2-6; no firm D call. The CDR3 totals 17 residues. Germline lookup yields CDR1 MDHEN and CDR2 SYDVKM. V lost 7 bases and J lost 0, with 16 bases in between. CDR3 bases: TGTGCCAGCACCACCTTGGCCTCCGGCTCTGGGGCCAACGTCCTGACTTTC. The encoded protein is CASTTLASGSGANVLTF.

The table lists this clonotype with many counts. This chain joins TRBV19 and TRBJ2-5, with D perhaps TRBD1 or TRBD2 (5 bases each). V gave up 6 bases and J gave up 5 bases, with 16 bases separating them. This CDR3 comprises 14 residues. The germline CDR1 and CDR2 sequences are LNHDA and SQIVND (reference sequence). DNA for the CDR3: TGTGCCAGTAGGACGAGGGGATCCTCGGAGACCCAGTACTTC. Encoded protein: CASRTRGSSETQYF.

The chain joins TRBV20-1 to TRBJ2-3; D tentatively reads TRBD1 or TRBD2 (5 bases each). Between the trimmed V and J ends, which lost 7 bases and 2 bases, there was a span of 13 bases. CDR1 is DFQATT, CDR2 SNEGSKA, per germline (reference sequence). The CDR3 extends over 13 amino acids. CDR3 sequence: CSVTGTITDTQYF. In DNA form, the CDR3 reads TGCAGTGTCACCGGGACGATCACAGATACGCAGTATTTT.

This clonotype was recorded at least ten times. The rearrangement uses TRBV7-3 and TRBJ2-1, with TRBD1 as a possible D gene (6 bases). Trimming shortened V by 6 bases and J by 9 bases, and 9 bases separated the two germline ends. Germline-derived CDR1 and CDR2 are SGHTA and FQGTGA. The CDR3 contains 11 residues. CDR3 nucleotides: TGTGCCAGCAGGCAGGGGAGTGAGCAGTTCTTC. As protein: CASRQGSEQFF. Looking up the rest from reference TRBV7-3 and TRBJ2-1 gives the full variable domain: GAGVSQTPSNKVTEKGKYVELRCDPISGHTALYWYRQSLGQGPEFLIYFQGTGAADDSGLPNDRFFAVRPEGSVSTLKIQRTERGDSAVYLCASRQGSEQFFGPGTRLTVL.

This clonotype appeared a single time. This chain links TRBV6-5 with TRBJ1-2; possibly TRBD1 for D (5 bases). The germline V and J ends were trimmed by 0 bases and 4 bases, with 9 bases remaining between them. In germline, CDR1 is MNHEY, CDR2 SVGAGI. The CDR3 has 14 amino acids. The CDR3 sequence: CASSYSRGAYGYTF. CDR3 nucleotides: TGTGCCAGCAGTTACTCAAGGGGCGCCTATGGCTACACCTTC.

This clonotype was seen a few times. CDR3 amino acids: CSVDMEFTDTQYF. In DNA form, the CDR3 reads TGCAGCGTTGATATGGAGTTTACAGATACGCAGTATTTT. The chain joins TRBV29-1 to TRBJ2-3; D gene ambiguous. V was trimmed by 3 bases and J by 3 bases, leaving 10 bases between them. Germline values: CDR1 SQVTM, CDR2 ANQGSEA. CDR3 length equals 13 residues.

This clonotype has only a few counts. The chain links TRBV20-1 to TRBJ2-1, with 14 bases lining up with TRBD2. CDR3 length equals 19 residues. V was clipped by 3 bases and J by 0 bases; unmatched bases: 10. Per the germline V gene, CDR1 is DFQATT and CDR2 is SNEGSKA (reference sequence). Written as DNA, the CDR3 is TGCAGTGCTAGGGGACTAGCGGGAGTCTCCTCGAGCTCCTACAATGAGCAGTTCTTC. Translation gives CSARGLAGVSSSSYNEQFF.

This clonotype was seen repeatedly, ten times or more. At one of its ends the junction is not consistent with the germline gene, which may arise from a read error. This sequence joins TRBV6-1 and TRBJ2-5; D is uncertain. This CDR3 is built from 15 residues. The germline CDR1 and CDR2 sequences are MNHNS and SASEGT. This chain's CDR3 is CASNEDASAQETQYF. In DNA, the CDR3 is TGTGCCAGCAATGAAGACGCCTCGGCCCAAGAGACCCAGTACTTC.

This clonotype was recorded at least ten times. CDR3 in amino acids: CASSHRGDRENEQFF. In DNA form, the CDR3 reads TGTGCCAGTAGTCATAGGGGGGACAGGGAAAATGAGCAGTTCTTC. V usage is TRBV19 and J usage is TRBJ2-1; 9 bases are a match to TRBD1. V lost 5 bases and J lost 7; bases outside the gene matches: 9. The CDR3 covers 15 residues. Germline V gene lookup returns CDR1 LNHDA and CDR2 SQIVND (reference sequence).

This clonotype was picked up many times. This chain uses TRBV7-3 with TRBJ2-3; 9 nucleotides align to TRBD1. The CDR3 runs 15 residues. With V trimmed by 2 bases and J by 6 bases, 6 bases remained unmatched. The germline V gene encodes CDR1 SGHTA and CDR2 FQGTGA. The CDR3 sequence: CASSLGQGPGDTQYF. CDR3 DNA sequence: TGTGCCAGCAGCTTAGGACAGGGGCCGGGGGATACGCAGTATTTT.

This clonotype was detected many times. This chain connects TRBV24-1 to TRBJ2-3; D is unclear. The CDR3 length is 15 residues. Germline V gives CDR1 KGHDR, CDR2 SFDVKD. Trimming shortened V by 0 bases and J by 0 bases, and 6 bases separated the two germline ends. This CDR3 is CATSDLSSSTDTQYF. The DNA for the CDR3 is TGTGCCACCAGTGATTTGTCCAGCAGCACAGATACGCAGTATTTT.

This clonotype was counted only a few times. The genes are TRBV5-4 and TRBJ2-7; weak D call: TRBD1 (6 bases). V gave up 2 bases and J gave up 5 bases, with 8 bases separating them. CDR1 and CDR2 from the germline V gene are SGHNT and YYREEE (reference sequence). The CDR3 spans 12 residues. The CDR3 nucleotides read TGTGCCAGCAGCTTCGGACAGAACGAGCAGTACTTC. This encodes CASSFGQNEQYF.

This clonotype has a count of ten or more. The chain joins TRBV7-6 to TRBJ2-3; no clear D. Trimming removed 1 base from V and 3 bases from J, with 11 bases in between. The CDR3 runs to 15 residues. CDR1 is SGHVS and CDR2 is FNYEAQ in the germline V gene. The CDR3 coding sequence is TGTGCCAGCAGCTTAGAGGCTCGAGAGACAGATACGCAGTATTTT. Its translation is CASSLEARETDTQYF.

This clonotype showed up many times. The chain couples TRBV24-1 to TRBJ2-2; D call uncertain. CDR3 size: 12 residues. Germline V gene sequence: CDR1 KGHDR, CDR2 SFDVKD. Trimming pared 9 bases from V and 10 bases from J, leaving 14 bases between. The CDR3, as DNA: TGTGCCACCTCGTTGGTGGACGCGGAGCTGTTTTTT. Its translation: CATSLVDAELFF.

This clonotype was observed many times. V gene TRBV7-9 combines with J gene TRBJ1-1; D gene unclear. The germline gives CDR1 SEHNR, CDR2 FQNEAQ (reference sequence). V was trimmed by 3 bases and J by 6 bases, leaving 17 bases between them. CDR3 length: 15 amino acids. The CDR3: CASSLWPRPSAEAFF. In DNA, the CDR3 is TGTGCCAGCAGCTTGTGGCCCCGGCCATCCGCTGAAGCTTTCTTT.

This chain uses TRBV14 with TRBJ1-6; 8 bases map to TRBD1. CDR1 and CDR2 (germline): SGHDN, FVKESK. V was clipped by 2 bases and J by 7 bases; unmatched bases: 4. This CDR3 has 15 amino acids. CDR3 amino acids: CASSQNRQGNSPLHF. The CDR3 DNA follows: TGTGCCAGCAGCCAAAATAGACAGGGGAATTCACCCCTCCACTTT.

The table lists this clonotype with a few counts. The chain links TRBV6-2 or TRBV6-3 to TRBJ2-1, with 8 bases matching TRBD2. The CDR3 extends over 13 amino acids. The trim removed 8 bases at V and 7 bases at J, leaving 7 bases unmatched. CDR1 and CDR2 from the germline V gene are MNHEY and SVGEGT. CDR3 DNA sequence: TGTGCCAGCCTCCCAAGCGGGGGAAATGAGCAGTTCTTC. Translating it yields CASLPSGGNEQFF.

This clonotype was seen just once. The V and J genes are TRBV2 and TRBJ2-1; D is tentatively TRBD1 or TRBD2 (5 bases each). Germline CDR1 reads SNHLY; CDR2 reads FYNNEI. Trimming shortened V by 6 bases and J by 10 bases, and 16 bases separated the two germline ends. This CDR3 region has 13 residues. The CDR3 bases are TGTGCCAGCAGAGTCGGGACCACTAACGAGCAGTTCTTC. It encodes CASRVGTTNEQFF.

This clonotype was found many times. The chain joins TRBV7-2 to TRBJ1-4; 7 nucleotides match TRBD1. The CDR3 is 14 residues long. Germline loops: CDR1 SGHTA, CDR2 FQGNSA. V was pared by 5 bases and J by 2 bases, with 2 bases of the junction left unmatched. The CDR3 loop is CASSLQGTNEKLFF. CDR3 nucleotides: TGTGCCAGCAGCCTACAGGGGACTAATGAAAAACTGTTTTTT.

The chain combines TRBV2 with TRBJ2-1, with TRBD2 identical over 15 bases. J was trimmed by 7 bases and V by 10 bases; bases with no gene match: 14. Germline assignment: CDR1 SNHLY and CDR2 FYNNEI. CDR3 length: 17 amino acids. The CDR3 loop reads CAIRPGLAGGVWNEQFF. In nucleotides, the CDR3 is TGTGCCATCCGACCGGGACTAGCGGGAGGAGTATGGAATGAGCAGTTCTTC.

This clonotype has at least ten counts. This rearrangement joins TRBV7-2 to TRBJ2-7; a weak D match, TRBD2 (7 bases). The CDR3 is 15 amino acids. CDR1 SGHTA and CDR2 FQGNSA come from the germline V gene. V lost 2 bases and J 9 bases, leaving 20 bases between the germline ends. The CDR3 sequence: CASSLNLGEGVGQYF. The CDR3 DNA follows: TGTGCCAGCAGCTTAAATTTAGGGGAGGGGGTGGGGCAGTACTTC.

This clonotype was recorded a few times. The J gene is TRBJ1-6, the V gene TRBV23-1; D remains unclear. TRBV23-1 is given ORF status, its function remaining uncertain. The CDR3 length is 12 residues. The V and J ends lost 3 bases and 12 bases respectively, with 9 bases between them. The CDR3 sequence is CASSHPPLPLHF. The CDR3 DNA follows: TGCGCCAGCAGTCACCCCCCGTTACCCCTCCACTTT.

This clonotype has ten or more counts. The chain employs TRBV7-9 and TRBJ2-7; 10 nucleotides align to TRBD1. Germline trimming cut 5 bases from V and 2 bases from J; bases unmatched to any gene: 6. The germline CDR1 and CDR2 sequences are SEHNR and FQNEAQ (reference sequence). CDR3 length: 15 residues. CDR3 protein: CASSGGQGGTYEQYF. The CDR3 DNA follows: TGTGCCAGCAGCGGCGGACAGGGGGGGACCTACGAGCAGTACTTC.

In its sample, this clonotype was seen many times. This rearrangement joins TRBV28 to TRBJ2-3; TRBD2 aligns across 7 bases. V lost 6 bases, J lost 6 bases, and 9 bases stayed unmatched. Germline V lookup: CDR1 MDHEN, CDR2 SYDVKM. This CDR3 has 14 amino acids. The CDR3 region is CASSGGLDLDTQYF. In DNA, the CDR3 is TGTGCCAGCAGCGGAGGACTAGACCTGGATACGCAGTATTTT. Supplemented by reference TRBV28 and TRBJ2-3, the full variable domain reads DVKVTQSSRYLVKRTGEKVFLECVQDMDHENMFWYRQDPGLGLRLIYFSYDVKMKEKGDIPEGYSVSREKKERFSLILESASTNQTSMYLCASSGGLDLDTQYFGPGTRLTVL.

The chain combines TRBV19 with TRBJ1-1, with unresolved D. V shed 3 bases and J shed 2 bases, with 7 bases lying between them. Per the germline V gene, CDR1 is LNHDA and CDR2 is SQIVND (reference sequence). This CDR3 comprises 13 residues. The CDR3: CASSIRPNTEAFF. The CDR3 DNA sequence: TGTGCCAGTAGTATCCGCCCTAACACTGAAGCTTTCTTT. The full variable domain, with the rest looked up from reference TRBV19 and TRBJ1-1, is DGGITQSPKYLFRKEGQNVTLSCEQNLNHDAMYWYRQDPGQGLRLIYYSQIVNDFQKGDIAEGYSVSREKKESFPLTVTSAQKNPTAFYLCASSIRPNTEAFFGQGTRLTVV.